This T cell receptor beta chain was documented in a study of blood T cell repertoires in COVID-19. Germline V gene sequence: CDR1 SGDLS, CDR2 YYNGEE. Trimming left V 0 bases short and J 3 bases short, with 9 bases between. The CDR3 contains 14 residues. Original analysis: Nucleated cell number was recorded as an estimate derived from reference gene primer amplification. Libraries were prepared by immunoSEQ multiplex PCR; TCRdb keeps only in-frame clonotypes and omits some of them. The V and J calls and clone size are taken from that table; D and trimming were inferred from the DNA. The sample holds about 190,000 clones; 80% are singletons and the top ten take about 7%.

The V and J genes are TRBV9 and TRBJ1-1; no reliable D call. Sequenced input: peripheral blood. This sequence was found in a man aged 60 to 69 with acute or convalescent COVID-19. DNA of the CDR3: TGTGCCAGCAGCGTAGAGGCAGGCTACACTGAAGCTTTCTTT. Amino acid sequence: CASSVEAGYTEAFF.